These 11 T cell receptor beta chains were sequenced from one sample in a study of shared clonotypes between healthy human individuals. Produced via immunoSEQ multiplex PCR; TCRdb's table is partial and in-frame only. In the table there are about 520,000 clones, about 72% of which are singletons. Sequenced input: PBMCs. Receptors were obtained from a woman in her thirties or forties in good health. Some clones in this sample may be carry-over from other donors' samples.

This chain uses TRBV19 with TRBJ1-5; 7 bases are a match to TRBD1. CDR1 LNHDA and CDR2 SQIVND come from the germline V gene (reference sequence). V trimming: 5 bases; J trimming: 4 bases; junction bases outside the gene matches: 8. This CDR3 contains 15 residues. CDR3 nucleotides: TGTGCCAGTAGTTACGGGACAGTCGGAAATCAGCCCCAGCATTTT. Protein sequence: CASSYGTVGNQPQHF.

The chain is built from TRBV7-8 and TRBJ2-1, with 10 bases matching TRBD2. With 3 bases clipped from V and 6 bases from J, the junction kept 8 bases outside the gene matches. The length of the CDR3 is 16 residues. Germline V gives CDR1 SGHVS, CDR2 FQNEAQ. CDR3 in amino acids: CASSFRASGSLNEQFF. DNA of the CDR3: TGTGCCAGCAGCTTTAGGGCTAGCGGGAGCCTCAATGAGCAGTTCTTC.

This chain uses TRBV15 with TRBJ1-4; no definite D call. This CDR3 region has 15 residues. V lost 3 bases and J 0 bases, leaving 8 bases between the germline ends. Germline assignment: CDR1 LNHNV and CDR2 YYDKDF (reference sequence). The CDR3 DNA sequence: TGTGCCACCAGCAGGTACAGATCAACTAATGAAAAACTGTTTTTT. Encoded protein: CATSRYRSTNEKLFF.

This chain joins TRBV7-9 and TRBJ1-1; TRBD1 might be the D (5 bases). CDR1 is SEHNR and CDR2 is FQNEAQ in the germline V gene (reference sequence). The CDR3 has 15 amino acids. Deletions cut 2 bases from V and 1 base from J, with 11 bases between. In DNA, the CDR3 is TGTGCCAGCAGCTTACTAGGGGCCGCGAACACTGAAGCTTTCTTT. As protein: CASSLLGAANTEAFF.

The chain combines TRBV9 with TRBJ2-1, with 7 bases matching TRBD1. The CDR3 runs 16 residues. CDR1 SGDLS and CDR2 YYNGEE come from the germline V gene. After removal of 0 bases from V and 1 base from J, the junction contained 4 bases not matched to a gene. The CDR3, as DNA: TGTGCCAGCAGCGTAGAGGGGGCGGCGTCCTACAATGAGCAGTTCTTC. Translation: CASSVEGAASYNEQFF.

The chain has TRBV20-1 and TRBJ2-3; D is ambiguous. Germline V gene sequence: CDR1 DFQATT, CDR2 SNEGSKA (reference sequence). The length of the CDR3 is 11 residues. Trimming removed 4 bases at V and 2 bases at J, with 4 bases between. In nucleotides, the CDR3 is TGCAGTGCTACTGACACAGATACGCAGTATTTT. Its translation: CSATDTDTQYF.

The V gene is TRBV18, the J gene TRBJ1-2; no reliable D call. Germline values: CDR1 KGHSH, CDR2 LQKENI. Trimming left V 1 base short and J 6 bases short, with 3 bases between. The CDR3 length is 11 residues. Here the CDR3 reads CASSPLDGYTF. The CDR3 region has the DNA TGTGCCAGCTCACCACTGGATGGCTACACCTTC.

The chain recombines TRBV4-2 with TRBJ2-5; D may correspond to TRBD1 or TRBD2 (6 bases each). The CDR3 has 15 residues. V gave up 1 base and J gave up 5 bases, with 14 bases separating them. Germline V gene sequence: CDR1 LGHNA, CDR2 YNFKEQ. The CDR3 loop reads CASSQGGLALETQYF. DNA for the CDR3: TGTGCCAGCAGCCAAGGGGGGCTAGCGTTGGAGACCCAGTACTTC.

The genes are TRBV11-1 and TRBJ2-2; tentative D call: TRBD2 (5 bases). Germline V gene data show CDR1 as SGHAT and CDR2 as FQDESV (reference sequence). This CDR3 is built from 16 residues. V was shortened by 2 bases and J by 0 bases, with 10 bases between the two germline ends. The CDR3 DNA is TGTGCCAGCAGCTTATCTGAGGGTTCGAACACCGGGGAGCTGTTTTTT. Translated, it gives CASSLSEGSNTGELFF. The whole variable domain, remainder taken from reference TRBV11-1 and TRBJ2-2, is EAEVAQSPRYKITEKSQAVAFWCDPISGHATLYWYRQILGQGPELLVQFQDESVVDDSQLPKDRFSAERLKGVDSTLKIQPAELGDSAMYLCASSLSEGSNTGELFFGEGSRLTVL.

CDR3 sequence reads: CASRPRTGGYGVVGKNIQYF. The CDR3 DNA reads TGTGCCAGCAGACCTCGGACAGGGGGCTACGGTGTGGTAGGCAAAAACATTCAGTACTTC. This chain joins TRBV28 and TRBJ2-4; 11 bases align to TRBD1. CDR3 length: 20 amino acids. In germline, CDR1 is MDHEN, CDR2 SYDVKM. V dropped 6 bases and J dropped 3; count of bases not matched to a gene: 19.

The CDR3 DNA is TGTGCCAGCAAACCTGGACAGGGGGCTAGCTATGGCTACACCTTC. This sequence encodes CASKPGQGASYGYTF. The J gene is TRBJ1-2, the V gene TRBV7-2, with 11 bases aligning to TRBD1. The CDR3 spans 15 residues. Germline trimming cut 7 bases from V and 4 bases from J; bases unmatched to any gene: 8. Per germline, CDR1 SGHTA and CDR2 FQGNSA.